One and the same sample provided the 2 T cell receptor beta chains below, sequenced in a study of cytomegalovirus exposure and HLA in healthy donors (TCRdb year 2017). The method behind the library was the immunoSEQ multiplex PCR assay. For the multiplex PCR, a mixture combining 60 forward primers for TCR Vbeta segments and 13 reverse primers for TCR Jbeta segments was used. TCRdb limited this immuneACCESS table to in-frame rearrangements with V and J called. A share of clones is missing; checked studies link under half to unresolved V genes, and the rest is unexplained. Within this sample are some 90,000 clones, with about 77% of them counted one time only. The ten biggest clones cover approximately 4.8% of the sample. The sequenced sample consisted of PBMCs. These receptors came from a male donor in good health and CMV-seropositive.

The chain recombines TRBV5-6 with TRBJ2-5, with 10 positions matching TRBD1. The CDR3 covers 16 residues. In germline, CDR1 is SGHDT, CDR2 YYEEEE. V trimming: 4 bases; J trimming: 5 bases; junction bases outside the gene matches: 11. The DNA for the CDR3 is TGTGCCAGCAGCGCGGGACAGGGGAGAGGAGGGGAGACCCAGTACTTC. Encoded protein: CASSAGQGRGGETQYF.

This chain joins TRBV6-5 and TRBJ1-2; D is undetermined. CDR3 length equals 12 residues. Germline V lookup: CDR1 MNHEY, CDR2 SVGAGI. Between the trimmed V and J ends, which lost 5 bases and 2 bases, there was a span of 6 bases. CDR3: CASSRGNYGYTF. CDR3 bases: TGTGCCAGCAGTAGAGGAAACTATGGCTACACCTTC.